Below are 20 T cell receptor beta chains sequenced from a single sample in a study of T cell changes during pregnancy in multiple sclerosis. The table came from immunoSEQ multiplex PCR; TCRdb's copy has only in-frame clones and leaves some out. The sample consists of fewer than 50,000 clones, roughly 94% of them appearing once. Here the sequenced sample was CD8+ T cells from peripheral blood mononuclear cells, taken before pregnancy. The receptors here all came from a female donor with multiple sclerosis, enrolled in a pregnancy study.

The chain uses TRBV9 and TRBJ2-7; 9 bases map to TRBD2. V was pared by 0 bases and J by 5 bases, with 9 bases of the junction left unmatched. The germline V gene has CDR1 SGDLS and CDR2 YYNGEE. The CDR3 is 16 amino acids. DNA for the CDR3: TGTGCCAGCAGCGTAGGAGGCGGGGCGGGGGGGAACGAGCAGTACTTC. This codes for CASSVGGGAGGNEQYF.

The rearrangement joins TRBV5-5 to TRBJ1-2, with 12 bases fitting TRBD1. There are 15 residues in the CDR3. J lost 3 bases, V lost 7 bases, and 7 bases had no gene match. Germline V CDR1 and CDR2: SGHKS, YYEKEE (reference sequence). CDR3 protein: CASGGTGGADYGYTF. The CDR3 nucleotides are TGTGCCAGCGGCGGGACAGGGGGCGCTGACTATGGCTACACCTTC.

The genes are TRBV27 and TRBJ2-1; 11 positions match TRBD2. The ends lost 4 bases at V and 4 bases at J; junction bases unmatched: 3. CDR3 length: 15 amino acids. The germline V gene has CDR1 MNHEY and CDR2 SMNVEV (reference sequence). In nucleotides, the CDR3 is TGTGCCAGCAGTTCCTGGACTAGCGGGTACAATGAGCAGTTCTTC. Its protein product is CASSSWTSGYNEQFF.

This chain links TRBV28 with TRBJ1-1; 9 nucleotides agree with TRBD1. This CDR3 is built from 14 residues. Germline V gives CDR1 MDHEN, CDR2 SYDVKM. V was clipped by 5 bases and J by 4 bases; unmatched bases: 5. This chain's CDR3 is CASSPDRGPTEAFF. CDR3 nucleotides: TGTGCCAGCAGTCCGGACAGGGGCCCCACTGAAGCTTTCTTT.

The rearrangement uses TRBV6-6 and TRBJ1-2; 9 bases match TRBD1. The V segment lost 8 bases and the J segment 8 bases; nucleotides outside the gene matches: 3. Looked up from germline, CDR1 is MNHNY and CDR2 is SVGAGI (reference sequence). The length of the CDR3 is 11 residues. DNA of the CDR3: TGTGCCAGCGGGACAGGGCAAGGCTACACCTTC. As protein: CASGTGQGYTF.

CDR3 sequence reads: CASSRQGGRDPPQHF. For the CDR3, the DNA is TGTGCCAGCAGTAGGCAGGGCGGGCGGGACCCCCCCCAGCATTTT. This sequence joins TRBV27 and TRBJ1-5; D possibly corresponds to TRBD1 (5 bases). The ends were cut back, 5 bases at V and 10 bases at J, with 21 bases in the middle. This CDR3 comprises 15 residues. In germline, CDR1 is MNHEY, CDR2 SMNVEV (reference sequence).

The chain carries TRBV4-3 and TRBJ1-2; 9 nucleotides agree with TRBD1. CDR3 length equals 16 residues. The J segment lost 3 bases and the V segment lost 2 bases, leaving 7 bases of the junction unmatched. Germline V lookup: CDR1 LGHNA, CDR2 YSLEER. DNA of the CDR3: TGCGCCAGCAGCCAATCTACAGGGGGCAGCGACTATGGCTACACCTTC. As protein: CASSQSTGGSDYGYTF.

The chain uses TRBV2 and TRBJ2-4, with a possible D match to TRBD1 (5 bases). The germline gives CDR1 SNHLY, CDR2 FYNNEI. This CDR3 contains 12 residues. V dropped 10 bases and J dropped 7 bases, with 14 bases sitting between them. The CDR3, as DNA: TGTGCCATGACAGACAGTTTGAACATTCAGTACTTC. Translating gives CAMTDSLNIQYF.

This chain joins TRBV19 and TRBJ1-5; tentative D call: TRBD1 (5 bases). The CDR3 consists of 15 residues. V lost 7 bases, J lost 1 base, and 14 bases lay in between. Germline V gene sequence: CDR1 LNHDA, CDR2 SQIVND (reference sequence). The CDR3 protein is CASTWRGNSNQPQHF. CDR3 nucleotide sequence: TGTGCCAGTACCTGGCGGGGCAACAGCAATCAGCCCCAGCATTTT.

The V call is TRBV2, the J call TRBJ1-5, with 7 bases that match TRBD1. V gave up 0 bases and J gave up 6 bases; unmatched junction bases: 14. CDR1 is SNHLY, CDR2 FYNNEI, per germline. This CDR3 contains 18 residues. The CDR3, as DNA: TGTGCCAGCAGTGAAGCGCGGAGGGGGCATTCGGTGGGTCAGCCCCAGCATTTT. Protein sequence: CASSEARRGHSVGQPQHF. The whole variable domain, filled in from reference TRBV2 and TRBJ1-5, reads EPEVTQTPSHQVTQMGQEVILRCVPISNHLYFYWYRQILGQKVEFLVSFYNNEISEKSEIFDDQFSVERPDGSNFTLKIRSTKLEDSAMYFCASSEARRGHSVGQPQHFGDGTRLSIL.

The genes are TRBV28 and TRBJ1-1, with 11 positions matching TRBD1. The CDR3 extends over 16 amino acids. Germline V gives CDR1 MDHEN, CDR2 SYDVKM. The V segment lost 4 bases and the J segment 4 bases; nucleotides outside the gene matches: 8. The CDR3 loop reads CASSSQDRGPSTEAFF. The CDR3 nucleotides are TGTGCCAGCAGTTCCCAGGACAGGGGGCCCAGCACTGAAGCTTTCTTT.

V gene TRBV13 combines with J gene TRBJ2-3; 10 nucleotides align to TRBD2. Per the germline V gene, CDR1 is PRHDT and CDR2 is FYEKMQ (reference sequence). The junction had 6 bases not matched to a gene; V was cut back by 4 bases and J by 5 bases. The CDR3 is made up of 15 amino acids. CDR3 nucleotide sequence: TGTGCCAGCAGCTCCCCCGGGACTAGCGTAGATACGCAGTATTTT. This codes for CASSSPGTSVDTQYF.

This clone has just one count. The CDR3 region is CASSPPPRWLAGARYNEQFF. The CDR3 DNA sequence: TGTGCCAGCAGCCCTCCTCCCCGATGGCTAGCGGGAGCGCGATACAATGAGCAGTTCTTC. The chain is built from TRBV14 and TRBJ2-1; 10 bases agree with TRBD2. The V gene end was trimmed by 4 bases and the J gene end by 4 bases; junction bases not matched to a gene: 19. CDR1 is SGHDN, CDR2 FVKESK, per germline. The CDR3 is made up of 20 amino acids.

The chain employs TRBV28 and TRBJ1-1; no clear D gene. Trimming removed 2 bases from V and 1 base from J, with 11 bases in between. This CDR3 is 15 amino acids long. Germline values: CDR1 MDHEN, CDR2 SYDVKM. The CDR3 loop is CASSLGRIENTEAFF. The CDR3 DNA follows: TGTGCCAGCAGTTTAGGCAGAATCGAGAACACTGAAGCTTTCTTT.

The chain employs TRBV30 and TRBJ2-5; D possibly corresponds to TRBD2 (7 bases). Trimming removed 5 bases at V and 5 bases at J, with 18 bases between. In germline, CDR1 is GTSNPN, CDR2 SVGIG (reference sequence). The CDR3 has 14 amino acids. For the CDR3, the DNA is TGTGCCTGGGAGACAGGCGGGAGTGGGGAGACCCAGTACTTC. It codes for CAWETGGSGETQYF.

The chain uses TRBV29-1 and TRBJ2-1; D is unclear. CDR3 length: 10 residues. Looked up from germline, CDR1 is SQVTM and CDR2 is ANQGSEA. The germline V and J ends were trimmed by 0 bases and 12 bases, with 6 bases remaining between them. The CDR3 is CSVEDYGQFF. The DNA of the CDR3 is TGCAGCGTTGAAGATTACGGGCAGTTCTTC.

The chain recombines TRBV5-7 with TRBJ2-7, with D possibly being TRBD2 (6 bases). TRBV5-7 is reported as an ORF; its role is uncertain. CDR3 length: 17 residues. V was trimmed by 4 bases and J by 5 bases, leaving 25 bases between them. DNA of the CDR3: TGTGCCAGCAGCATAGAGGGGACCGGGGGACTCGGACACGAGCAGTACTTC. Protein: CASSIEGTGGLGHEQYF.

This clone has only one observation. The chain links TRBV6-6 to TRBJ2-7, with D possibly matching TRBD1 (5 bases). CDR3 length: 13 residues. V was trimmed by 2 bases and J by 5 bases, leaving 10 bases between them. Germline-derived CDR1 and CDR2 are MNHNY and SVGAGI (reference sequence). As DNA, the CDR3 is TGTGCCAGCAGTTACGGCCAGGGAAACGAGCAGTACTTC. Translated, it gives CASSYGQGNEQYF.

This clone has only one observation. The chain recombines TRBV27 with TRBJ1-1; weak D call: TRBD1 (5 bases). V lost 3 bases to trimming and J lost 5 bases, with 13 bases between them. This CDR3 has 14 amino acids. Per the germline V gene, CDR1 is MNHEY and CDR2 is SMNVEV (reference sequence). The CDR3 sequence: CASSFWGGRTEAFF. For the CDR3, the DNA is TGTGCCAGCAGTTTTTGGGGGGGTCGGACTGAAGCTTTCTTT.

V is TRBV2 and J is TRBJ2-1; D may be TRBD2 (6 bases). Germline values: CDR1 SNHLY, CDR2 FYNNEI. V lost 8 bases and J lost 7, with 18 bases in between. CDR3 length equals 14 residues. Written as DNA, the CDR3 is TGTGCCAGCCTCAGGGACTCGCCGGGGAATGAGCAGTTCTTC. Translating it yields CASLRDSPGNEQFF.